This T cell receptor beta chain was captured in a study of regulatory T cells in long-lasting Graves disease. At the level of the study: Graves' patients, diagnosed recently, had received antithyroid drugs under 3 months.

CDR3 regions were amplified by Arm-PCR using iRepertoire HTBI primers to build TCR beta libraries. One entry per CDR3 protein, called by TCRdb with MiXCR from the multiplex PCR reads. Of about 400,000 distinct CDR3 sequences listed, around 16% were seen once; the top ten hold about a fifth. Ten or more counts support this clonotype. Time point here: newly diagnosed GD, antithyroid drugs for less than 3 months. Extracted PBMC RNA gave rise to the TCR library. Patients all came to the study from an endocrinology department in Xi'an, China. The receptor comes from a female donor with Graves disease. This material consisted of peripheral blood mononuclear cells (PBMCs), taken at new diagnosis, from a patient treated with antithyroid drugs.

This CDR3 is CASSYGYGYQETQYF. CDR3 sequence (DNA): TGTGCCAGCAGTTACGGCTACGGGTACCAAGAGACCCAGTACTTC. The chain employs TRBV12-3 or TRBV12-4 and TRBJ2-5; no reliable D call. CDR3 length: 15 residues. V was shortened by 4 bases and J by 0 bases, with 12 bases between the two germline ends.